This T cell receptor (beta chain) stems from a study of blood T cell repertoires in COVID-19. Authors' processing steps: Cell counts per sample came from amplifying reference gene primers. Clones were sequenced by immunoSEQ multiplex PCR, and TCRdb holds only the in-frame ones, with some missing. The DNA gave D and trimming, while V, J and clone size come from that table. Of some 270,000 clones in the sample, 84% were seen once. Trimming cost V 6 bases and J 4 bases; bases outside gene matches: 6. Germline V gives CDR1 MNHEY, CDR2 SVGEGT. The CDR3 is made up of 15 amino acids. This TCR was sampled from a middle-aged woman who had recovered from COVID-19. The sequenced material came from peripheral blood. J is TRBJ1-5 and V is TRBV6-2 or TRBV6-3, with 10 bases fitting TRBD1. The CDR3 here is CASSPRGQGNQPQHF. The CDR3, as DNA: TGTGCCAGCAGCCCTCGGGGACAGGGGAATCAGCCCCAGCATTTT.